This TCR beta chain derives from a study of blood T cells in healthy people across ages (dated by TCRdb to 2013 to 2016). For the wider study: In model experiments, template switching captured roughly one uniquely barcoded TCR beta cDNA molecule for every two T cells. Using deep sequencing normalized with unique cDNA molecular identifiers, the study measured how TCR beta repertoire diversity changes with age. Donors were grouped into four age groups: young (average 16 years), middle-aged (around 39), aged (roughly 67) and long-lived (over 80). To avoid experimental bias, donors of different ages were randomly spread across the sequencing lanes. Using the same blood draw, the study looked at two additional independent replicas of 1 million unique cDNA reads for two donors, one aged 18 to 29 and the other aged 80 or older. Findings and caveats that apply to the study as a whole: Compared with the aged group, more naive CD4+ T cells, fewer expanded clones and increased TCR diversity were shown by the long-lived group, suggesting age selection. The percentage of naive T cells measured by flow cytometry correlated strongly with observed TCR beta diversity. Estimates of total diversity based on one million sequenced T cells were regarded as lower bounds and as underestimates. Observed TCR beta diversity per million T cells fell roughly linearly with age, and a significant reduction was already apparent by age around 39. Bulk unsorted PBMC profiling prevented conclusive comparison of naive and antigen-experienced compartments. Donor CMV infection status was unknown, potentially confounding age-related changes in expanded clonotypes.

Donors were a few dozen systemically healthy Caucasian individuals from Russia aged roughly 6 to 100 years. Each donor gave about 11 milliliters of peripheral blood, drawn into EDTA-treated Vacutainer tubes. Ficoll-Paque density-gradient centrifugation was used to isolate PBMCs, with at least 7 million obtained per sample. Trizol reagent was used to extract total RNA from PBMCs, with at least 5.5 micrograms per sample. For every donor, an aliquot of PBMCs went through flow cytometry to measure the percentages of naive CD45RAhigh/CD27high T cells. On this clonotype itself: Which antigen it targets is not known. No much larger clonotype is one base removed from it; base qualities were not supplied.

From the cysteine up to the phenylalanine, the CDR3 has a length of 15 residues. The kept DNA is CDR3 alone, 45 bases in frame from the first base. V ends up 4 bases short and J 4 bases short, with an unmatched junction base count of 6. From a lookup of the germline V gene, CDR1 and CDR2 are SGHAT and FQNNGV. Library method: 5' RACE. TCRdb names Illumina HiSeq 2500 as the instrument used. A second PCR of 7 to 11 cycles was run with a J-beta primer mix and a sample-barcoded 5' primer. A template-switch 5' adaptor carrying 12 random nucleotides introduced a unique molecular identifier onto each TCR beta cDNA molecule. Each sample yielded at least 3 million CDR3-containing paired-end reads. All of the RNA was converted into first-strand cDNA using the Mint cDNA synthesis kit, with a TRBC-specific oligonucleotide serving as the primer. After uracil-DNA glycosylase treatment, a first 18-cycle PCR used universal primers M1SS and BC2_uni_R on all cDNA. The authors' analysis ran thus. For normalization, 1 million high-quality reads were randomly selected from each sample, with every read carrying a distinct molecular identifier. Reads with shared molecular identifiers were discarded instead of being binned into consensus sequences. MiTCR, set to a Q25 quality threshold and the strictest error-elimination algorithm, was used for CDR3 identification, clonotype clustering and error correction. Lower-bound total TCR beta diversity was estimated with a nonparametric unseen species model using Euler transformation. TCRdb redid the processing of the public reads, applying fastp at Q25 and MiXCR, and retained in-frame beta chains. A single entry per CDR3 protein holds the most common genes and DNA from its merged rows. The V and J calls shown here were made by TCRdb, not taken from the authors' results. The sample table shows about 800,000 distinct CDR3 sequences, and roughly 60% are seen once. The ten biggest clones cover about 20% of the sample.

Sequencing was performed on blood. The source of this sequence is a man younger than 40 in good health. Recombination joined TRBV11-2 with TRBJ2-1, and 8 bases in between align with TRBD2. The nucleotides read TGTGCCAGCAGCTCCCTAGGCGGGGGGTACAATGAGCAGTTCTTC. Its protein reads: CASSSLGGGYNEQFF.